A selection of T cell receptor beta chains follows, all from one sample in a study of graft-versus-host responses after intestinal transplantation. The antigens for these receptors are not known. Repertoires were generated with immunoSEQ multiplex PCR, while TCRdb's copy carries only in-frame clones and drops some. The table includes about 86,000 clones, roughly 90% detected once. The sequences come from unstimulated CD4+ T cells sorted from spleen or lymph node cells, collected before transplant. The receptors originated from a human donor who was the organ donor for an intestinal transplant. Both conserved end residues are part of each CDR3.

length: 12; V: TRBV7-9; J: TRBJ2-5; CDR3: CASSPQGETQYF
length: 15; V: TRBV5-4; J: TRBJ2-1; CDR3: CASSFLASGHNEQFF
length: 15; V: TRBV10-3; J: TRBJ2-7; CDR3: CAITAGTSGTDEQYF
length: 14; V: TRBV6-5; J: TRBJ1-5; CDR3: CASSPRQENQPQHF
length: 15; V: TRBV6-5; J: TRBJ1-4; CDR3: CASGRAGTGRGKLFF
length: 14; V: TRBV6-1; J: TRBJ2-1; CDR3: CASSRGLDYNEQFF
length: 13; V: TRBV5-1; J: TRBJ1-2; CDR3: CASSFDSEYGYTF
length: 15; V: TRBV28; J: TRBJ2-3; CDR3: CASSLRGSETDTQYF
length: 15; V: TRBV11-2; J: TRBJ1-1; CDR3: CASSLVPGRGKGTFF
length: 17; V: TRBV4-3; J: TRBJ2-1; CDR3: CASSQPTERENFNEQFF
length: 15; V: TRBV5-1; J: TRBJ2-4; CDR3: CASSAGGAGENIQYF
length: 15; V: TRBV11-2; J: TRBJ2-7; CDR3: CASRVSTGTPYEQYF
length: 10; V: TRBV20-1; J: TRBJ2-3; CDR3: CSAWRDTQYF
length: 13; V: TRBV11-2; J: TRBJ2-7; CDR3: CATTRGVTYEQYF
length: 15; V: TRBV11-2; J: TRBJ2-7; CDR3: CASRPLSGGTGEQYF
length: 13; V: TRBV5-1; J: TRBJ2-1; CDR3: CASSVRDEGEQFF
length: 14; V: TRBV27; J: TRBJ2-1; CDR3: CATIRSSGYNEQFF
length: 14; V: TRBV18; J: TRBJ2-1; CDR3: CASSPGLAYNEQFF
length: 16; V: TRBV7-6; J: TRBJ2-1; CDR3: CASSLSGRVGYNEQFF
length: 13; V: TRBV6-1; J: TRBJ2-7; CDR3: CASSEARGYEQYF
length: 14; V: TRBV5-5; J: TRBJ1-2; CDR3: CASSTRQGNYGYTF
length: 14; V: TRBV9; J: TRBJ2-7; CDR3: CASSVAGGTYEQYF
length: 15; V: TRBV2; J: TRBJ1-6; CDR3: CARAGTGGSGSPLHF
length: 13; V: TRBV6-5; J: TRBJ2-7; CDR3: CASTRGQGYEQYF
length: 16; V: TRBV25-1; J: TRBJ1-1; CDR3: CASSDWHRGQNTEAFF
length: 15; V: TRBV10-1; J: TRBJ1-2; CDR3: CASAKPGQINYGYTF
length: 13; V: TRBV12-5; J: TRBJ2-7; CDR3: CASGRDRQYEQYF
length: 16; V: TRBV2; J: TRBJ1-2; CDR3: CASSEAPKVAGYGYTF
length: 17; V: TRBV11-2; J: TRBJ1-6; CDR3: CASSRTPLQGLNSPLHF
length: 18; V: TRBV5-6; J: TRBJ2-1; CDR3: CASSLERERPSSYNEQFF
length: 15; V: TRBV9; J: TRBJ1-2; CDR3: CASSENIRRNYGYTF
length: 15; V: TRBV5-4; J: TRBJ2-1; CDR3: CASSLATGPYNEQFF
length: 21; V: TRBV19; J: TRBJ2-3; CDR3: CASSIVYPGTSGRGSTDTQYF
length: 13; V: TRBV9; J: TRBJ2-3; CDR3: CASSVVVSDTQYF
length: 13; V: TRBV11-3; J: TRBJ2-3; CDR3: CASSLQSPDTQYF
length: 15; V: TRBV7-8; J: TRBJ2-2; CDR3: CASSLKGLGTGELFF
length: 18; V: TRBV5-1; J: TRBJ2-2; CDR3: CASSFSGGRSSGTGELFF
length: 16; V: TRBV28; J: TRBJ2-3; CDR3: CASRSGKYSSTDTQYF
length: 11; V: TRBV7-9; J: TRBJ1-1; CDR3: CASSSTRGAFF
length: 13; V: TRBV5-1; J: TRBJ2-5; CDR3: CASSHGQEETQYF
length: 17; V: TRBV2; J: .; CDR3: CASSEALRQGDAYEQYF
length: 12; V: TRBV2; J: TRBJ1-2; CDR3: CASRGDSGGYTF
length: 19; V: TRBV5-1; J: TRBJ2-1; CDR3: CASSLASRRTWSSYNEQFF
length: 14; V: TRBV5-5; J: TRBJ2-5; CDR3: CASSLYFGQETQYF
length: 16; V: TRBV2; J: TRBJ2-3; CDR3: CASSKLAGGFTDTQYF
length: 14; V: TRBV7-9; J: TRBJ1-1; CDR3: CASSFRGPSTEAFF
length: 14; V: TRBV27; J: TRBJ2-2; CDR3: CASSYRMGTGELFF
length: 16; V: TRBV6-5; J: TRBJ1-2; CDR3: CASSSEGQVVGYGYTF
length: 13; V: TRBV6-1; J: TRBJ2-7; CDR3: CASSSLTTYEQYF
length: 20; V: TRBV12-2; J: TRBJ2-1; CDR3: CASRLAGAGLAGEGYVAQFF
length: 14; V: TRBV6-5; J: TRBJ1-5; CDR3: CASSRGKGNQPQHF
length: 14; V: TRBV13; J: TRBJ2-7; CDR3: CASSMGRGRYEQYF
length: 11; V: TRBV20-1; J: TRBJ2-7; CDR3: CSASILYEQYF